Only a few counts were recorded for the clone carrying this T cell receptor beta chain. These data originate in a study of human T cells and chemical hapten exposure. Indicated time point: patch test 1, 2 weeks after DPC sensitization. As to treatment: therapeutic diphenylcyclopropenone sensitization with weekly scalp DPC. TCRdb reprocessed the RACE reads via MiXCR and lists one record per CDR3 protein. The sample includes about 120,000 distinct CDR3 sequences, roughly 15% of them seen just once. This CDR3 region has 13 residues. Specimen: whole blood, collected in connection with sensitization to the hapten diphenylcyclopropenone (DPC). The clonotype was recovered from a man aged 18 to 29 with alopecia areata. Some clones in this sample may be carry-over from other donors' samples. V is TRBV21-1 and J is TRBJ1-5; whether TRBD1, the table's D call, matches the DNA was not checked. TRBV21-1 is a documented pseudogene. In DNA, the CDR3 is TGTGCCAGCAGGACAGGGTTGAATCAGCCCCAGCATTTT. As protein: CASRTGLNQPQHF.